This T cell receptor beta chain was retrieved from a study of OX40 agonist ivuxolimab in advanced cancers. Overall study findings and caveats: Among T cells, CD8+ cells averaged more expanded clones than CD4+ cells.

Turning to this clone: No antigen is known for it.

Sequenced by immunoSEQ multiplex PCR; TCRdb stores in-frame clones only, minus some. This repertoire shows about 79,000 clones, roughly 88% found once; its top ten account for about 4%. Germline CDR1 SGHAT, CDR2 FQNNGV. V was shortened by 3 bases and J by 1 base, with 9 bases between the two germline ends. This CDR3 spans 14 amino acids. This material consisted of CD4+ or CD8+ T cells sorted from blood, taken in a trial of the OX40 agonist ivuxolimab. The V and J genes are TRBV11-2 and TRBJ2-5, with D possibly matching TRBD2 (5 bases). The TCR sequence derives from an adult with an advanced solid tumor such as melanoma, head and neck, liver or kidney cancer. The CDR3 reads CASSLIRGQETQYF. The CDR3 DNA reads as TGTGCCAGCAGCTTGATCCGGGGCCAAGAGACCCAGTACTTC.